The subject of this entry is one T cell receptor beta chain. The table came from immunoSEQ multiplex PCR; TCRdb's copy has only in-frame clones and leaves some out. The sample lists about 49,000 clones, approximately 93% occurring once. The CDR3 runs 16 residues. This sample is part of a study of blood T cell repertoires in COVID-19. The sequencing input was peripheral blood. This clonotype was sampled from a man in his 60s with COVID-19, enrolled during active disease. This chain uses TRBV12-1 with TRBJ2-1; whether TRBD2, the table's D call, matches the DNA was not checked. TRBV12-1 is a recognized pseudogene. In DNA form, the CDR3 reads TGTGCCAGCAGCTTTAACGTGGCGGGAGTTAACAATGAGCAGTTCTTC. It is translated as CASSFNVAGVNNEQFF.